The clone carrying this T cell receptor beta chain appeared a few times. As yet, its antigen is unknown. The data were obtained in a study of beta chain features in type 1 diabetes. From germline, CDR1 is LGHNA and CDR2 YNFKEQ. Trimming cost V 4 bases and J 0 bases; bases outside gene matches: 4. This CDR3 has 15 residues. Sequencing targeted expressed TCRB transcripts, as all isolated RNA had been reverse transcribed. Measured with immunoSEQ multiplex PCR; TCRdb has only the in-frame clones, and not every one. The sample includes a few hundred thousand clones, approximately 16% seen only once; the top ten take 0.08% to 0.095%. Broader study findings: Type 1 diabetes patients showed a moderate but significant shortening of TCRB CDR3s in all four CD4+ subsets.

The clonotype originates from a man younger than 45 with type 1 diabetes. V and J are TRBV4-2 and TRBJ2-7; 9 bases are a match to TRBD1. Input material: naive CD4+ T cells from blood. This CDR3 is CASSRDRDGSYEQYF. Here the CDR3 DNA reads TGTGCCAGCAGCCGGGACAGGGATGGCTCCTACGAGCAGTACTTC.